This TCR beta chain comes out of a study of memory CD4+ T cells and cytomegalovirus serostatus. Overall study context: Of the healthy Belgian adults, 9 were CMV seropositive and 24 seronegative.

A note on this clone: Its antigen is unidentified.

Study conclusions and caveats: The CMV-associated TCR signature appears largely within the CD4+ memory repertoire.

Germline V gives CDR1 SNHLY, CDR2 FYNNEI. With V trimmed by 4 bases and J by 10 bases, 5 bases remained unmatched. The CDR3 has 13 amino acids. The sort gate was single viable CD3+CD4+CD8-CD45RO+ cells for memory CD4+ T cells. After thawing, CD4+ T cells were positively selected. Repertoires were generated with immunoSEQ multiplex PCR, while TCRdb's copy carries only in-frame clones and drops some. The sample shows tens of thousands of clones, roughly 82% of them seen only once. This clonotype originated in an adult in good health and CMV-seronegative. V and J are TRBV2 and TRBJ2-1; 9 positions match TRBD1. The material sequenced was memory CD4+ T cells from blood. DNA for the CDR3: TGTGCCAGCAGTGTGGGACAGGGATCGGAGCAGTTCTTC. Translating gives CASSVGQGSEQFF.